This T cell receptor (beta chain) comes out of a study of cytomegalovirus exposure and HLA in healthy donors. Overall study context: Later, an analysis reported that the 95 to 150 validation repertoires had used the same platform as the approximately 720 first-cohort repertoires. Study-level points and caveats: The TCR clusters that emerged in the first cohort tended, a later analysis found, to co-occur in the approximately 110 validation repertoires. Researchers counted roughly 150 TCR beta chains as cytomegalovirus-associated. For cytomegalovirus status, the classifier reportedly gave diagnoses with high specificity and sensitivity.

Regarding this clone: Its cognate antigen is unknown.

Some clones are missing from TCRdb's copy, which holds only in-frame ones; the method was immunoSEQ multiplex PCR. The repertoire includes 43,000 or so clones, roughly nine tenths of them detected once, and roughly 5.8% sits in the top ten. The germline gives CDR1 SQVTM, CDR2 ANQGSEA. The trim removed 7 bases at V and 2 bases at J, leaving 7 bases unmatched. There are 13 residues in the CDR3. Sequencing was performed on PBMCs. This sequence originates from a man between 18 and 29 years old in good health and CMV-seronegative. J is TRBJ2-7 and V is TRBV29-1, with 8 bases aligning to TRBD2. CDR3 in amino acids: CSAREGFTYEQYF. In nucleotides, the CDR3 is TGCAGCGCCCGGGAGGGGTTCACCTACGAGCAGTACTTC.